This entry describes one TCR beta chain. Its cognate antigen has yet to be identified. Per-base qualities were not stored, and no clone one base away is much larger. Libraries were constructed by 5' RACE. Data came from an Illumina HiSeq 2000. Template switching added a universal primer binding site, and the final cDNA carried a unique molecular identifier that allowed TCR cDNA molecules to be counted accurately. First-strand cDNA for TCR alpha and beta chains was synthesized from specific primers in the conserved constant-segment region. Each cDNA library was double barcoded, with a SMART-Mk sample barcode plus Illumina barcodes, to control for contamination. TruSeq adapter sequences and Illumina sample barcodes were added in two successive PCR steps. The Illumina HiSeq platform was used with custom primers to sequence TCR alpha and beta cDNA libraries. In the paper's pipeline: MiGEC was used to process raw reads and extract unique molecular identifiers, and MiXCR was used to find CDR3 positions. Recombination models were inferred per individual with the repgenHMM and IGoR tools using an EM algorithm. The analysis of shared clonotypes was done with the tcR package in R, with sharing normalized by the product of cloneset sizes. Out-of-frame nonproductive sequences were analyzed to study raw recombination free of thymic and clonal selection effects. Clones were called with MiXCR by TCRdb after fastp trimmed the public reads at Q25, and only in-frame beta chains were retained. Rows with a matching CDR3 protein are joined into one entry that keeps the most common DNA and genes. TCRdb, not the authors, supplied the V and J calls. The sample records under 900,000 distinct CDR3 sequences, 9% to 15% of which are singletons. The top ten constitute about 1.5% of the sample.

Every donor was a healthy Caucasian. Three pairs of female monozygotic twins, all aged about 18 to 29 years, made up the twin cohort. Peripheral blood mononuclear cells were used as the source from which RNA for TCR libraries was isolated. From cysteine to phenylalanine, the CDR3 is 13 amino acids long. Of all the DNA, just the CDR3 is kept, 39 bases in frame from base 1. V and J are trimmed by 6 bases and 5 bases, and the gene matches miss 5 bases of the junction. These data are taken from a study of identical twins listed by TCRdb under 2016. With regard to the full study: To test whether fetal clonotypes persist, this study deep-sequenced TCR alpha and beta repertoires from monozygotic twins, from unrelated adults of various ages, and from cord blood. Replicate twin experiments were performed at different times using different library preparation protocols to rule out contamination. Broader findings and caveats from the paper: Because the same donors could not be followed over many years, the conclusions depended on cross-sectional statistical analysis. Recombination models systematically underestimated out-of-frame TCR alpha sharing in monozygotic twins but agreed with sharing between unrelated individuals. Out-of-frame TCR alpha sequences shared between twins showed an excess of low generation-probability sequences compared with coincidental sharing between unrelated individuals. In beta out-of-frame sequences, excess twin sharing was weaker, because having fewer shared sequences lowered the signal-to-noise ratio. Zero-insertion analyses could be partly confounded by invariant T cells such as MAIT and iNKT, although diverse VJ usage argued against such confounding for most clonotypes. Fewer insertions were carried by abundant cord blood beta clonotypes, a similar but weaker trend appeared in young adult naive repertoires, and no such trend appeared in memory repertoires.

Separately, the same data were catalogued under a study of yellow fever vaccine responses in identical twins. As the second study states: The authors reported that the T cell response to vaccination in identical twins appeared partly convergent and partly personalized. In identical twins, the study followed T cell clones that responded to the vaccine with precision.

The receptor comes from a woman between 18 and 29 years old in good health. The rearranged segments are TRBV12-3 or TRBV12-4 and TRBJ2-7, with 9 bases matching TRBD2. Sequenced sample: PBMCs. The DNA sequence is as follows: TGTGCCAGCAGGCTAGCGGGGAACAACGAGCAGTACTTC. Translation gives CASRLAGNNEQYF.